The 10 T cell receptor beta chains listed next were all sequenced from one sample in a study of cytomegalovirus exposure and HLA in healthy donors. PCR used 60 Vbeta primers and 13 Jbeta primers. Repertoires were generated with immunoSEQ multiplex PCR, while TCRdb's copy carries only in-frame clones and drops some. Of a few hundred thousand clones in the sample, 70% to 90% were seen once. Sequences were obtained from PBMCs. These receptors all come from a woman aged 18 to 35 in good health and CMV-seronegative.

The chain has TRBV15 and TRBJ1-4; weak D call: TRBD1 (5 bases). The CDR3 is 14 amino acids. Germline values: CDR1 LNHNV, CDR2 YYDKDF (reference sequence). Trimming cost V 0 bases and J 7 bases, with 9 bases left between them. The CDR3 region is CATSREQGGEKLFF. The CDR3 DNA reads TGTGCCACCAGCAGAGAGCAGGGAGGTGAAAAACTGTTTTTT.

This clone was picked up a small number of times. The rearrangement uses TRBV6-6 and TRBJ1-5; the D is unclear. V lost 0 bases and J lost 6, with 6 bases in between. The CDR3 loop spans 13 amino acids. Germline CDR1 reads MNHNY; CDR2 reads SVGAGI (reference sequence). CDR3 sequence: CASSYSASQPQHF. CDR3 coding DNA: TGTGCCAGCAGTTACTCCGCGAGTCAGCCCCAGCATTTT.

CDR3 nucleotides: TGTGCCAGCAGCTCTATAAGCGGGGGAGATACGCAGTATTTT. It specifies CASSSISGGDTQYF. V and J are TRBV7-9 and TRBJ2-3; TRBD2 aligns across 8 bases. Trimming cost V 4 bases and J 5 bases; bases outside gene matches: 5. The CDR3 totals 14 residues. From germline, CDR1 is SEHNR and CDR2 FQNEAQ (reference sequence).

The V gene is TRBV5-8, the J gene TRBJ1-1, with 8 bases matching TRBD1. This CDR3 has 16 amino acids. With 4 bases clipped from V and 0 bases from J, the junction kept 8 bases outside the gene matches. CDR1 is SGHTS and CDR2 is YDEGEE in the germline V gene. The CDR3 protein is CASSQRTGKVNTEAFF. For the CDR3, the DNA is TGTGCCAGCAGCCAAAGGACAGGGAAAGTGAACACTGAAGCTTTCTTT.

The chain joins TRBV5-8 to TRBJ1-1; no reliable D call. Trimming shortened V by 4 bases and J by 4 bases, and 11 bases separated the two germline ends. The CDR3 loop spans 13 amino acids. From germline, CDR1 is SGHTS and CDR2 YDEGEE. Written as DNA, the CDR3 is TGTGCCAGCAGCCAACCGGGTTTCACTGAAGCTTTCTTT. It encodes CASSQPGFTEAFF.

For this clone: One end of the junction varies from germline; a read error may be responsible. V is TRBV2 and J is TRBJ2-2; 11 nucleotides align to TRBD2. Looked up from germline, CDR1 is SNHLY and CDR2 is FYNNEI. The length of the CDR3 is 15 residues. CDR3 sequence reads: CASREGTSGTGELFF. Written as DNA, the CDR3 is TGTGCCAGCAGAGAAGGGACTAGCGGCACCGGGGAGCTGTTTTTT. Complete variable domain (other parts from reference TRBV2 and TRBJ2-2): EPEVTQTPSHQVTQMGQEVILRCVPISNHLYFYWYRQILGQKVEFLVSFYNNEISEKSEIFDDQFSVERPDGSNFTLKIRSTKLEDSAMYFCASREGTSGTGELFFGEGSRLTVL.

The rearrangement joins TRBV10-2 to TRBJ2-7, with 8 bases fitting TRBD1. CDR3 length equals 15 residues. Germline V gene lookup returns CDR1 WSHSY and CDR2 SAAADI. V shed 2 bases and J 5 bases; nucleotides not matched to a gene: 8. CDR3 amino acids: CASSEPGTGIDEQYF. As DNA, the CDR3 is TGCGCCAGCAGTGAGCCAGGGACAGGTATCGACGAGCAGTACTTC.

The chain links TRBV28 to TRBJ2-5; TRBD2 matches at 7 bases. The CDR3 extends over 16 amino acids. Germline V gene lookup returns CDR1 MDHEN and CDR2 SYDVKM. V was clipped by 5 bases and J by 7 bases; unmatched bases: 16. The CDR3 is CASSPPGGWMVGTQYF. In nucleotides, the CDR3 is TGTGCCAGCAGTCCTCCCGGGGGGTGGATGGTAGGGACCCAGTACTTC.

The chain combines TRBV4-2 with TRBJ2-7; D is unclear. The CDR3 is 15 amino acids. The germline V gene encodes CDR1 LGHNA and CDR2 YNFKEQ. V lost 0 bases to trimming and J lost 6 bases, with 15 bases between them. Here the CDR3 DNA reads TGTGCCAGCAGCCAAGATGGATCGTACTCAGGCGAGCAGTACTTC. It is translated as CASSQDGSYSGEQYF.

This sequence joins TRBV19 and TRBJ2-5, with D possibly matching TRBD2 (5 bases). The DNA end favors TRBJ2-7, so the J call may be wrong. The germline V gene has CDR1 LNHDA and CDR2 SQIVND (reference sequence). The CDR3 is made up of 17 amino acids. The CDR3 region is CASSIGLDVQESYEQYF. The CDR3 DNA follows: TGTGCCAGTAGTATTGGACTTGATGTGCAGGAGTCCTACGAGCAGTACTTC.